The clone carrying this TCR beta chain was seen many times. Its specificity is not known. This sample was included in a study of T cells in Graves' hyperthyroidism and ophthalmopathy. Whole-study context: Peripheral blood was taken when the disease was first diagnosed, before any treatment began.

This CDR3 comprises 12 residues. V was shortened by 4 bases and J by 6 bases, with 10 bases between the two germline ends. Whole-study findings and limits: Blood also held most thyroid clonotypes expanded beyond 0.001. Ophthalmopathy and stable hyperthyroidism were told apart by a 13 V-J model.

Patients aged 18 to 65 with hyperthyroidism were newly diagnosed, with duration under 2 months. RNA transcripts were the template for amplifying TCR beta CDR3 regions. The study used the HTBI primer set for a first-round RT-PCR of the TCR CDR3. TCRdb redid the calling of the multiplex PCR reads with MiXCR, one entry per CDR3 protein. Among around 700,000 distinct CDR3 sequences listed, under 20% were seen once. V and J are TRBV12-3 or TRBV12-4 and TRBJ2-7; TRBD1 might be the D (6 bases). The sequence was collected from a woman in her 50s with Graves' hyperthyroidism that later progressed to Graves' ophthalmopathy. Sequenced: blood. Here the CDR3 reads CASSSLGAEQYF. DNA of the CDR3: TGTGCCAGCAGTTCACTGGGGGCCGAGCAGTACTTC.